Shown below are 16 T cell receptor beta chains from a single sample sequenced in a study of blood T cell repertoires in COVID-19. TCRdb's table, derived via immunoSEQ multiplex PCR, lists solely in-frame clones and lacks some. This sample carries 45,000 to 55,000 clones, around 84% of them seen once, and the ten largest clones take 28%. The sequenced sample consisted of peripheral blood. The receptors shown here come from a human donor in a cohort sampled during active COVID-19.

CDR3 protein: CASSPLRDRIHYGYTF. The CDR3 DNA sequence: TGTGCCAGCAGCCCCCTTCGGGACAGGATCCACTATGGCTACACCTTC. The chain recombines TRBV11-2 with TRBJ1-2; 8 bases agree with TRBD1. With 5 bases clipped from V and 3 bases from J, the junction kept 11 bases outside the gene matches. The CDR3 contains 16 residues. Germline assignment: CDR1 SGHAT and CDR2 FQNNGV. The variable domain in full, completed from reference TRBV11-2 and TRBJ1-2, reads EAGVAQSPRYKIIEKRQSVAFWCNPISGHATLYWYQQILGQGPKLLIQFQNNGVVDDSQLPKDRFSAERLKGVDSTLKIQPAKLEDSAVYLCASSPLRDRIHYGYTFGSGTRLTVV.

V and J are TRBV18 and TRBJ2-7; 9 bases align to TRBD2. This CDR3 has 14 residues. CDR1 KGHSH and CDR2 LQKENI come from the germline V gene. The V gene end was trimmed by 11 bases and the J gene end by 2 bases; junction bases not matched to a gene: 10. The CDR3 DNA sequence: TGTGCCGCGGGACGGCGGGAGGGTCCCTACGAGCAGTACTTC. Translating it yields CAAGRREGPYEQYF. Full variable domain (outside the CDR3, taken from reference TRBV18 and TRBJ2-7): NAGVMQNPRHLVRRRGQEARLRCSPMKGHSHVYWYRQLPEEGLKFMVYLQKENIIDESGMPKERFSAEFPKEGPSILRIQQVVRGDSAAYFCAAGRREGPYEQYFGPGTRLTVT.

V is TRBV28 and J is TRBJ2-2; TRBD1 is a possible D gene (6 bases). The CDR3 has 14 residues. V lost 6 bases and J 7 bases, leaving 15 bases between the germline ends. Germline CDR1 and CDR2: MDHEN and SYDVKM. The CDR3 spells CASRHPDRGGELFF. For the CDR3, the DNA is TGTGCCAGCAGACACCCGGACAGAGGCGGGGAGCTGTTTTTT.

The V and J genes are TRBV5-1 and TRBJ2-6; D might be TRBD2 (5 bases). CDR3 length: 16 residues. Trimming left V 7 bases short and J 0 bases short, with 14 bases between. Per the germline V gene, CDR1 is SGHRS and CDR2 is YFSETQ. The CDR3 sequence is CASVPGSSSGANVLTF. As DNA, the CDR3 is TGCGCCAGCGTCCCGGGAAGCAGCTCTGGGGCCAACGTCCTGACTTTC.

The chain employs TRBV18 and TRBJ1-3, with D unclear. The CDR3 covers 15 residues. Looked up from germline, CDR1 is KGHSH and CDR2 is LQKENI. The V end was cut by 6 bases, the J end by 4 bases, with 16 bases between. The CDR3 DNA follows: TGTGCCAGCTCTCCGAGGCGGGGAGAAGGAAACACCATATATTTT. Its translation is CASSPRRGEGNTIYF. The full variable domain, rest sourced from reference TRBV18 and TRBJ1-3, is NAGVMQNPRHLVRRRGQEARLRCSPMKGHSHVYWYRQLPEEGLKFMVYLQKENIIDESGMPKERFSAEFPKEGPSILRIQQVVRGDSAAYFCASSPRRGEGNTIYFGEGSWLTVV.

The V call is TRBV5-1, the J call TRBJ2-5, with D perhaps matching TRBD1 (5 bases). Trimming removed 5 bases at V and 2 bases at J, with 10 bases between. From germline, CDR1 is SGHRS and CDR2 YFSETQ. CDR3 length: 13 amino acids. The CDR3 nucleotides are TGCGCCAGCAGTCGACAGATTCAAGAGACCCAGTACTTC. This translates into CASSRQIQETQYF.

V and J are TRBV7-8 and TRBJ2-3, with a possible D match to TRBD1 (5 bases). V was clipped by 7 bases and J by 6 bases, with 11 bases between them. This CDR3 region has 12 residues. Per the germline V gene, CDR1 is SGHVS and CDR2 is FQNEAQ. The CDR3 sequence is CASTQGADTQYF. CDR3 bases: TGTGCCAGCACCCAAGGGGCGGATACGCAGTATTTT. Supplemented by reference TRBV7-8 and TRBJ2-3, the full variable domain reads GAGVSQSPRYKVAKRGQDVALRCDPISGHVSLFWYQQALGQGPEFLTYFQNEAQLDKSGLPSDRFFAERPEGSVSTLKIQRTQQEDSAVYLCASTQGADTQYFGPGTRLTVL.

V is TRBV5-4 and J is TRBJ2-7; TRBD2 might be the D (5 bases). The germline CDR1 and CDR2 sequences are SGHNT and YYREEE (reference sequence). Trimming shortened V by 0 bases and J by 3 bases, and 10 bases separated the two germline ends. This CDR3 has 14 amino acids. CDR3 bases: TGTGCCAGCAGCTTGGGGGTGGACTTCTACGAGCAGTACTTC. Translated: CASSLGVDFYEQYF.

The V gene is TRBV2, the J gene TRBJ2-2, with 13 positions matching TRBD2. Per germline, CDR1 SNHLY and CDR2 FYNNEI. Trimming took 5 bases from V and 1 from J; bases not matched to a gene: 4. The CDR3 extends over 17 amino acids. This CDR3 reads CASSTLAGGLNTGELFF. The CDR3 bases are TGTGCCAGCAGTACACTAGCGGGGGGGTTGAACACCGGGGAGCTGTTTTTT. Looking up the rest from reference TRBV2 and TRBJ2-2 gives the full variable domain: EPEVTQTPSHQVTQMGQEVILRCVPISNHLYFYWYRQILGQKVEFLVSFYNNEISEKSEIFDDQFSVERPDGSNFTLKIRSTKLEDSAMYFCASSTLAGGLNTGELFFGEGSRLTVL.

This rearrangement joins TRBV10-3 to TRBJ2-2; D unclear. V lost 6 bases to trimming and J lost 7 bases, with 9 bases between them. The germline V gene encodes CDR1 ENHRY and CDR2 SYGVKD. The CDR3 extends over 12 amino acids. DNA of the CDR3: TGTGCCATCAGATCCTTATACGGGGAGCTGTTTTTT. It yields the protein CAIRSLYGELFF.

This chain connects TRBV27 to TRBJ2-1, with 9 bases aligning to TRBD1. V lost 5 bases to trimming and J lost 4 bases; unmatched junction nucleotides: 12. The CDR3 is 17 residues long. From germline, CDR1 is MNHEY and CDR2 SMNVEV (reference sequence). CDR3 sequence (DNA): TGTGCCAGCAGTGAAAATCTACAGGGGGCAAGTTACAATGAGCAGTTCTTC. It specifies CASSENLQGASYNEQFF.

The chain links TRBV28 to TRBJ2-3, with 9 bases lining up with TRBD2. Germline trimming cut 3 bases from V and 5 bases from J; bases unmatched to any gene: 6. Germline CDR1 reads MDHEN; CDR2 reads SYDVKM. This CDR3 comprises 15 residues. In DNA, the CDR3 is TGTGCCAGCAGTTTTGCTAGCGGGACGGTAGATACGCAGTATTTT. The encoded protein is CASSFASGTVDTQYF.

The rearrangement uses TRBV5-4 and TRBJ2-3, with TRBD2 matching 9 bases. The CDR3 is made up of 14 amino acids. V gave up 0 bases and J gave up 6 bases; unmatched junction bases: 2. Germline CDR1 reads SGHNT; CDR2 reads YYREEE (reference sequence). The CDR3 loop reads CASSLGGRVDTQYF. The CDR3 coding sequence is TGTGCCAGCAGCTTGGGCGGGAGGGTCGATACGCAGTATTTT.

The chain recombines TRBV3-1 (or the pseudogene TRBV3-2) with TRBJ2-2; 8 positions agree with TRBD2. V dropped 1 base and J dropped 5; count of bases not matched to a gene: 6. The CDR3 is 16 residues long. Germline lookup yields CDR1 LGHDT and CDR2 YNNKEL (reference sequence). CDR3 in amino acids: CASSQVSSGFTGELFF. For the CDR3, the DNA is TGTGCCAGCAGCCAAGTTTCTAGCGGGTTTACCGGGGAGCTGTTTTTT.

This chain links TRBV18 with TRBJ2-3, with D unclear. The germline gives CDR1 KGHSH, CDR2 LQKENI. This CDR3 has 14 amino acids. V lost 0 bases, J lost 6 bases, and 10 bases lay in between. CDR3 nucleotides: TGTGCCAGCTCACCACCTGCGATCAGGGATACGCAGTATTTT. This gives the protein CASSPPAIRDTQYF. Complete variable domain (other parts from reference TRBV18 and TRBJ2-3): NAGVMQNPRHLVRRRGQEARLRCSPMKGHSHVYWYRQLPEEGLKFMVYLQKENIIDESGMPKERFSAEFPKEGPSILRIQQVVRGDSAAYFCASSPPAIRDTQYFGPGTRLTVL.

A few counts support this clone. This chain joins TRBV11-2 and TRBJ2-2, with 7 bases fitting TRBD2. The germline CDR1 and CDR2 sequences are SGHAT and FQNNGV. The CDR3 runs 14 residues. V shed 6 bases, J shed 6 bases, and the junction held 7 bases outside the gene matches. CDR3 in DNA: TGTGCCAGCAGTCCGACTAGCCCCGCCGGGGAGCTGTTTTTT. As protein: CASSPTSPAGELFF.